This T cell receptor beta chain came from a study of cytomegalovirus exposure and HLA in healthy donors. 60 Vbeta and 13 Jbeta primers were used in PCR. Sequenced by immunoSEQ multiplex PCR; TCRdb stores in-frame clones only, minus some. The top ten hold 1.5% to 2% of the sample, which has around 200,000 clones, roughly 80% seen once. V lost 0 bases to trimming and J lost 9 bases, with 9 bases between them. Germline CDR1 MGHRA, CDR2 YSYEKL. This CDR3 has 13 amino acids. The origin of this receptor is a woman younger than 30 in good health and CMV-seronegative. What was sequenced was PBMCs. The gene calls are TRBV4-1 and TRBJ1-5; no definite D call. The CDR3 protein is CASSQEGLGPQHF. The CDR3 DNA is TGCGCCAGCAGCCAAGAAGGACTGGGGCCCCAGCATTTT.